Below are 3 T cell receptor beta chains sequenced from a single sample in a study of blood T cell repertoires in COVID-19. Clones were read by immunoSEQ multiplex PCR, and TCRdb kept only the in-frame ones, dropping some. In the table there are 350,000 to 450,000 clones, 89% of which are singletons. Material for sequencing was peripheral blood. Receptors were obtained from a man aged 35 to 55 with acute or convalescent COVID-19.

The chain has TRBV2 and TRBJ1-1; D gene uncertain. Trimming pared 7 bases from V and 3 bases from J, leaving 9 bases between. This CDR3 has 12 amino acids. The germline CDR1 and CDR2 sequences are SNHLY and FYNNEI. The CDR3 nucleotides are TGTGCCAGCACGGGGTTGTACACTGAAGCTTTCTTT. The encoded protein is CASTGLYTEAFF.

V and J are TRBV3-1 (or the pseudogene TRBV3-2) and TRBJ1-4; D is undetermined. The CDR3 spans 12 residues. The V and J ends lost 0 bases and 10 bases respectively, with 6 bases between them. CDR1 and CDR2 from the germline V gene are LGHDT and YNNKEL (reference sequence). The chain's CDR3 is CASSQDDTKLFF. The DNA of the CDR3 is TGTGCCAGCAGCCAAGACGACACAAAACTGTTTTTT.

This chain uses TRBV7-8 with TRBJ2-1; TRBD2 matches at 9 bases. The V gene's germline CDR1 is SGHVS and CDR2 FQNEAQ. With 5 bases clipped from V and 4 bases from J, the junction kept 9 bases outside the gene matches. The CDR3 totals 16 residues. Here the CDR3 reads CASSTSAGGPYNEQFF. The DNA of the CDR3 is TGTGCCAGCAGCACCTCGGCGGGAGGGCCTTACAATGAGCAGTTCTTC.